One and the same sample provided the 7 T cell receptor beta chains below, sequenced in a study of long-term antiretroviral therapy in people with HIV. The authors ran the immunoSEQ assay, v3.0, at survey level. Sequencing used immunoSEQ multiplex PCR; TCRdb keeps in-frame clones, though not all of them. This sample has some 20,000 clones; about 78% occur once, and the top ten carry 13% to 15%. The material sequenced was unsorted PBMCs, taken 2.9 years after starting antiretroviral therapy. The source is a young woman with HIV.

The chain joins TRBV5-4 to TRBJ2-1; D unresolved. This CDR3 has 16 amino acids. Germline V gene lookup returns CDR1 SGHNT and CDR2 YYREEE (reference sequence). Trimming stripped 4 bases from V and 7 bases from J, with 21 bases between. The CDR3 nucleotides are TGTGCCAGCAGCCTGCATAATGGGCAGCGACGAAATGAGCAGTTCTTC. It is translated as CASSLHNGQRRNEQFF.

V and J are TRBV7-2 and TRBJ2-1; 14 nucleotides align to TRBD2. In germline, CDR1 is SGHTA, CDR2 FQGNSA. V was pared by 3 bases and J by 9 bases, with 4 bases of the junction left unmatched. The CDR3 covers 15 residues. CDR3 residues: CASSLTSGGAGEQFF. The CDR3 bases are TGTGCCAGCAGCTTGACTAGCGGGGGGGCAGGTGAGCAGTTCTTC.

The genes are TRBV18 and TRBJ1-5; possible D gene TRBD1, 5 bases. V lost 5 bases, J lost 5 bases, and 13 bases lay in between. Germline assignment: CDR1 KGHSH and CDR2 LQKENI. This CDR3 spans 14 amino acids. CDR3 in DNA: TGTGCCAGCTCAGGGGCTACTAGGGATCAGCCCCAGCATTTT. Its protein product is CASSGATRDQPQHF.

A few counts support this clone. The chain couples TRBV27 to TRBJ2-2, with 10 bases that match TRBD2. The CDR3 is made up of 18 amino acids. Germline trimming cut 10 bases from V and 5 bases from J; bases unmatched to any gene: 19. Germline CDR1 reads MNHEY; CDR2 reads SMNVEV (reference sequence). The CDR3 nucleotides are TGTGCCACCACAAGCCCAACTAGCGGGGTCGCTGGGACCGGGGAGCTGTTTTTT. Protein sequence: CATTSPTSGVAGTGELFF.

J is TRBJ2-7 and V is TRBV5-5, with a possible D match to TRBD2 (7 bases). The CDR3 runs 15 residues. CDR1 is SGHKS, CDR2 YYEKEE, per germline (reference sequence). V was trimmed by 3 bases and J by 3 bases, leaving 16 bases between them. The CDR3: CASSYDTGGGYEQYF. Here the CDR3 DNA reads TGTGCCAGCAGCTACGATACGGGGGGCGGCTACGAGCAGTACTTC.

The chain's CDR3 is CASSQDILGGRYEQYV. The CDR3 coding sequence is TGTGCCAGCAGCCAAGATATTCTAGGGGGCCGGTACGAGCAGTACGTC. The chain has TRBV4-2 and TRBJ2-7; 7 bases map to TRBD1. The V gene's germline CDR1 is LGHNA and CDR2 YNFKEQ. The CDR3 spans 16 residues. Trimming cost V 0 bases and J 4 bases; bases outside gene matches: 9.

This chain uses TRBV29-1 with TRBJ2-3; D is uncertain. Per germline, CDR1 SQVTM and CDR2 ANQGSEA. This CDR3 contains 14 residues. V shed 8 bases and J shed 0 bases, with 15 bases lying between them. The CDR3 DNA follows: TGCAGCCTTAAAGACCAACAGAGCACAGATACGCAGTATTTT. It codes for CSLKDQQSTDTQYF.